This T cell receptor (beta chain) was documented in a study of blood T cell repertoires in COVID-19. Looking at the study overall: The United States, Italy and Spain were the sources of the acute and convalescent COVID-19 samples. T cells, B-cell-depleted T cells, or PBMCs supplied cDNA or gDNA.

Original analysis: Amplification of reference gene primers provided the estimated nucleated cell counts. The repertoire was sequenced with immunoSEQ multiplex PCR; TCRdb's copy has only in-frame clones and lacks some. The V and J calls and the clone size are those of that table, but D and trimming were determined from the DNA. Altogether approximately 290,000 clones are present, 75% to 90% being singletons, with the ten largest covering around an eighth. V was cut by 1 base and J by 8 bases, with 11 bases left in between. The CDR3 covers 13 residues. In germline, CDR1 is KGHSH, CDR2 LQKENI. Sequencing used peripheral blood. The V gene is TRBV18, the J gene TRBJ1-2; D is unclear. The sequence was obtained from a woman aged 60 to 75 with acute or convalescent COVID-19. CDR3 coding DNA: TGTGCCAGCTCACCACGGGAGAGGACGGGCTACACCTTC. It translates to CASSPRERTGYTF.